This T cell receptor beta chain was identified during a study of beta chain features in type 1 diabetes. TCRB transcripts that were expressed got sequenced, as all of the isolated RNA had been reverse transcribed. Clones were read by immunoSEQ multiplex PCR, and TCRdb kept only the in-frame ones, dropping some. The table records nearly 700,000 clones, around 15% of them present only once. To note about this clone: Its antigen remains unidentified.

Findings and caveats of the study: Among patients with Type 1 diabetes, TCRB CDR3s were moderately but significantly shorter in every one of the four CD4+ subsets.

In germline, CDR1 is SGHRS, CDR2 YFSETQ. V dropped 4 bases and J dropped 1 base, with 11 bases sitting between them. CDR3 size: 14 residues. The chain combines TRBV5-1 with TRBJ1-1; the D is unclear. Input material: naive CD4+ T cells from blood. The clonotype originates from a man younger than 35 with type 1 diabetes. The CDR3 nucleotides read TGCGCCAGCAGCCGGTCCAGCGGGAACACTGAAGCTTTCTTT. It translates to CASSRSSGNTEAFF.